The next 18 T cell receptor beta chains were all read from a single sample in a study of shared clonotypes between healthy human individuals. Terminally differentiated effector memory CD45RA+ cells were excluded by CCR7 positive selection of CD45RO-negative cells. The table came from immunoSEQ multiplex PCR; TCRdb's copy has only in-frame clones and leaves some out. This table holds millions of clones, more than 85% found once. The sequenced material came from naive CD8+ T cells from PBMCs. These receptors all stem from a man between 18 and 29 years old in good health. Some clones in this sample may be carry-over from other donors' samples.

This chain links TRBV21-1 with TRBJ2-7; the table's TRBD2 call for D was not verified on the DNA. TRBV21-1 is classified as a pseudogene. The CDR3 runs to 18 residues. This CDR3 is CASRPFSVDLTSSYEQYF. DNA for the CDR3: TGTGCCAGCAGACCCTTTAGCGTCGACCTGACGAGCTCCTACGAGCAGTACTTC.

The genes are TRBV11-2 and TRBJ2-1, with 12 nucleotides matching TRBD2. Looked up from germline, CDR1 is SGHAT and CDR2 is FQNNGV. The J segment lost 8 bases and the V segment lost 5 bases, leaving 13 bases of the junction unmatched. The CDR3 is 17 residues long. The CDR3 loop is CASSHNQGTSGSHEQFF. CDR3 sequence (DNA): TGTGCCAGCAGCCACAACCAAGGGACTAGCGGGTCCCATGAGCAGTTCTTC.

This sequence joins TRBV29-1 and TRBJ1-1, with 9 nucleotides matching TRBD1. Germline V gene sequence: CDR1 SQVTM, CDR2 ANQGSEA. The trim removed 4 bases at V and 5 bases at J, leaving 5 bases unmatched. The CDR3 extends over 13 amino acids. The CDR3 is CSVGGQGKTEAFF. CDR3 DNA: TGCAGCGTTGGGGGACAGGGAAAGACTGAAGCTTTCTTT.

The V call is TRBV6-5, the J call TRBJ2-7; 8 bases fit TRBD1. In germline, CDR1 is MNHEY, CDR2 SVGAGI. V trimming: 5 bases; J trimming: 4 bases; junction bases outside the gene matches: 10. The CDR3 length is 15 residues. CDR3 bases: TGTGCCAGCAGTCATCGGCAGGGGGCTCTTTACGAGCAGTACTTC. Translation gives CASSHRQGALYEQYF.

This clone was detected once. The rearrangement joins TRBV27 to TRBJ2-7, with 7 bases that match TRBD1. The J segment lost 4 bases and the V segment lost 5 bases, leaving 8 bases of the junction unmatched. The germline V gene has CDR1 MNHEY and CDR2 SMNVEV (reference sequence). CDR3 length: 14 residues. CDR3: CASSLGTAMYEQYF. CDR3 bases: TGTGCCAGCAGTCTGGGGACAGCGATGTACGAGCAGTACTTC.

The gene calls are TRBV27 and TRBJ2-3; D remains ambiguous. The V and J ends lost 0 bases and 2 bases respectively, with 15 bases between them. The CDR3 runs to 17 residues. The germline CDR1 and CDR2 sequences are MNHEY and SMNVEV (reference sequence). The CDR3 spells CASSLSAAVALTDTQYF. DNA for the CDR3: TGTGCCAGCAGTTTATCGGCGGCGGTAGCCCTCACAGATACGCAGTATTTT.

The gene calls are TRBV27 and TRBJ2-2; 8 bases map to TRBD1. The CDR3 loop spans 16 amino acids. The J segment lost 2 bases and the V segment lost 8 bases, leaving 10 bases of the junction unmatched. From germline, CDR1 is MNHEY and CDR2 SMNVEV (reference sequence). DNA of the CDR3: TGTGCCAGCCGAAGTATGACAGGGGAAAACACCGGGGAGCTGTTTTTT. It yields the protein CASRSMTGENTGELFF.

This clone was observed a few times. The chain employs TRBV27 and TRBJ2-7; 8 bases are a match to TRBD1. The V and J ends lost 7 bases and 7 bases, in that order; junction bases with no gene match: 12. This CDR3 comprises 14 residues. CDR1 is MNHEY and CDR2 is SMNVEV in the germline V gene (reference sequence). In DNA form, the CDR3 reads TGTGCCAGCATTAGCAGGGGGCAATCGGGAGAGCAGTACTTC. Translating gives CASISRGQSGEQYF.

The chain uses TRBV28 and TRBJ2-7, with D maybe TRBD2 (5 bases). Trimming took off 6 bases at V and 4 bases at J, with 10 bases between the two ends. The germline V gene encodes CDR1 MDHEN and CDR2 SYDVKM. This CDR3 contains 12 residues. The CDR3 DNA follows: TGTGCCAGCAGCCATAAGCGGTACGAGCAGTACTTC. Translation gives CASSHKRYEQYF.

The V call is TRBV15, the J call TRBJ1-1; D is perhaps TRBD1 (5 bases). V was trimmed by 7 bases and J by 8 bases, leaving 11 bases between them. The germline V gene has CDR1 LNHNV and CDR2 YYDKDF (reference sequence). This CDR3 comprises 11 residues. The CDR3 sequence is CATTGGREAFF. In nucleotides, the CDR3 is TGTGCCACCACCGGGGGACGGGAAGCTTTCTTT.

V is TRBV7-9 and J is TRBJ2-5, with a possible D match to TRBD1 (6 bases). Germline V gene data show CDR1 as SEHNR and CDR2 as FQNEAQ (reference sequence). There are 13 residues in the CDR3. The germline V and J ends were trimmed by 7 bases and 2 bases, with 11 bases remaining between them. DNA for the CDR3: TGTGCCAGCATCGCGACAGGACAAGAGACCCAGTACTTC. It is translated as CASIATGQETQYF.

J is TRBJ2-7 and V is TRBV5-4, with 7 nucleotides matching TRBD2. The V gene end was trimmed by 0 bases and the J gene end by 5 bases; junction bases not matched to a gene: 8. Germline CDR1 is SGHNT and CDR2 is YYREEE (reference sequence). CDR3 length equals 15 residues. The CDR3 protein is CASSLVLGGPNEQYF. For the CDR3, the DNA is TGTGCCAGCAGCTTGGTATTGGGAGGGCCGAACGAGCAGTACTTC.

The chain has TRBV18 and TRBJ2-7, with D possibly TRBD1 on 5 matching bases. Germline CDR1 reads KGHSH; CDR2 reads LQKENI. With 2 bases removed from V and 3 bases from J, the gap between germline ends came to 11 bases. The CDR3 contains 14 residues. This chain's CDR3 is CASSPSLTDYEQYF. DNA of the CDR3: TGTGCCAGCTCACCAAGTCTGACAGACTACGAGCAGTACTTC.

The chain recombines TRBV2 with TRBJ1-2, with D hard to call. Germline CDR1 is SNHLY and CDR2 is FYNNEI. The CDR3 has 15 amino acids. Trimming pared 1 base from V and 4 bases from J, leaving 13 bases between. CDR3 sequence: CASSEGAVGSYGYTF. The DNA for the CDR3 is TGTGCCAGCAGTGAAGGCGCAGTAGGTAGCTATGGCTACACCTTC.

The chain joins TRBV27 to TRBJ1-5, with a tentative D call TRBD1 (5 bases). CDR1 is MNHEY and CDR2 is SMNVEV in the germline V gene (reference sequence). Trimming took off 6 bases at V and 1 base at J, with 16 bases between the two ends. This CDR3 has 16 residues. CDR3 nucleotides: TGTGCCAGCAGACATGTAGGGACGGGGAGCAATCAGCCCCAGCATTTT. It codes for CASRHVGTGSNQPQHF.

The chain recombines TRBV5-6 with TRBJ1-2; maybe TRBD1 (5 bases). Germline V gene data show CDR1 as SGHDT and CDR2 as YYEEEE. The CDR3 totals 14 residues. Trimming pared 3 bases from V and 2 bases from J, leaving 11 bases between. This chain's CDR3 is CASSSGAGNYGYTF. The DNA for the CDR3 is TGTGCCAGCAGCTCTGGAGCAGGGAACTATGGCTACACCTTC. Variable domain in full (rest from reference TRBV5-6 and TRBJ1-2): DAGVTQSPTHLIKTRGQQVTLRCSPKSGHDTVSWYQQALGQGPQFIFQYYEEEERQRGNFPDRFSGHQFPNYSSELNVNALLLGDSALYLCASSSGAGNYGYTFGSGTRLTVV.

The chain carries TRBV5-6 and TRBJ2-7; 11 nucleotides line up with TRBD1. Germline values: CDR1 SGHDT, CDR2 YYEEEE. The CDR3 consists of 14 residues. The junction had 5 bases not matched to a gene; V was cut back by 5 bases and J by 4 bases. The CDR3, as DNA: TGTGCCAGCAGATCCGGGACAGGGGGTTACGAGCAGTACTTC. It yields the protein CASRSGTGGYEQYF.

The V gene is TRBV27, the J gene TRBJ1-3; TRBD1 might be the D (6 bases). Germline CDR1 and CDR2: MNHEY and SMNVEV (reference sequence). The CDR3 contains 14 residues. V was shortened by 6 bases and J by 4 bases, with 13 bases between the two germline ends. The CDR3, as DNA: TGTGCCAGCAGGATAAGGGGGTCGGGAAACACCATATATTTT. This codes for CASRIRGSGNTIYF.